This T cell receptor beta chain was identified in a study of cytomegalovirus exposure and HLA in healthy donors. In germline, CDR1 is MNHNS, CDR2 SASEGT. CDR3 length: 14 amino acids. The V and J ends lost 8 bases and 4 bases respectively, with 18 bases between them. This PCR relied on a set of 60 Vbeta primers and 13 Jbeta primers. Produced via immunoSEQ multiplex PCR; TCRdb's table is partial and in-frame only. The table lists some 200,000 clones. V and J are TRBV6-1 and TRBJ2-7; possibly TRBD2 for D (5 bases). The TCR was taken from a girl aged 2 to 10 in good health and CMV-seropositive. Specimen: PBMCs. CDR3 coding DNA: TGTGCCAGCCACGTTTCCGGGGTTTCTTACGAGCAGTACTTC. Translation gives CASHVSGVSYEQYF.